This is a list of T cell receptor beta chains from one sample in a study of blood T cell repertoires in COVID-19. Using immunoSEQ multiplex PCR, the repertoire was profiled, and TCRdb retains in-frame clones only, with some absent. The sample lists 150,000 to 200,000 clones; about nine tenths were seen once. Sequenced: peripheral blood. The origin of the receptors is a woman younger than 45 with acute or convalescent COVID-19. The CDR3 runs from the conserved cysteine through the conserved F or W. D genes are given only for firm matches. Part of the rows lack a size; the others show once, few, many or a class for expanded clones.

v_gene	abundance	d_gene	j_gene	CDR3nt	CDR3aa
TRBV10-3	NA	TRBD1	TRBJ2-7	TGTGCCGCAAGACGACAGGGGGCGGTCTACGAGCAGTACTTC	CAARRQGAVYEQYF
TRBV12-1	NA	NA	TRBJ1-5	TGTGCCAGCAGCAGCCGAACAGTTGAGCCCCAGCATTTT	CASSSRTVEPQHF
TRBV2	NA	NA	TRBJ2-5	TGTGCCAGCAGTGAAGGGCCCGAGACCCAGTACTTC	CASSEGPETQYF
TRBV29-1	NA	NA	TRBJ1-5	TGCAGCGTTGAAGGCTCGGGGGGGGGACCCCAGCATTTT	CSVEGSGGGPQHF
TRBV4-1	NA	NA	TRBJ2-2	TGCGCCAGCAGCCTCGGAACGGGGGCCGGGGAGCTGTTTTTT	CASSLGTGAGELFF
TRBV29-1	NA	TRBD1	TRBJ2-2	TGCAGCGCCGGGACAGGGGGCCCCGCGAACACCGGGGAGCTGTTTTTT	CSAGTGGPANTGELFF
TRBV9	NA	TRBD2	TRBJ2-5	TGTGCCAGCAGCGTAGCGGGAGGGTACCAAGAGACCCAGTACTTC	CASSVAGGYQETQYF
TRBV12-3/TRBV12-4	NA	NA	TRBJ1-2	TGTGCCAGCAGTTGGGGACTGTCGGATGGCTACACCTTC	CASSWGLSDGYTF
TRBV28	NA	NA	TRBJ2-7	TGTGCCACACAACAGGGATTCGGGAACGAGCAGTACTTC	CATQQGFGNEQYF
TRBV7-9	few	NA	TRBJ1-1	TGTGCCAGCAGCTCGGGCACTGAAGCTTTCTTT	CASSSGTEAFF
TRBV30	NA	TRBD1	TRBJ1-5	TGTGCCTGGAGCGCGACAGGGGTAGAGCGTCAGCCCCAGCATTTT	CAWSATGVERQPQHF
TRBV30	few	NA	TRBJ1-5	TGTGCCTGGAGTGTACGCGGACCCCAGCATTTT	CAWSVRGPQHF
TRBV18	NA	NA	TRBJ1-4	TGTGCCACAGCTAAACAGCAAAATGAAAAACTGTTTTTT	CATAKQQNEKLFF
TRBV24-1	NA	NA	TRBJ2-1	TGTGCCACCAGTGATGTGGGGCGCCCCGATGAGCAGTTCTTC	CATSDVGRPDEQFF
TRBV2	NA	NA	TRBJ1-5	TGTGCCAGCAGTGGCGGGAATAGCAATCAGCCCCAGCATTTT	CASSGGNSNQPQHF
TRBV27	NA	NA	TRBJ2-7	TGTGCCAGCAGTTTAAGCCCCCCTAGAGGCTACGAGCAGTACTTC	CASSLSPPRGYEQYF
TRBV3-1/TRBV3-2	NA	NA	TRBJ2-1	TGTGCCAGCAGCCAAGATAGGGGTGGACCGGACAATGAGCAGTTCTTC	CASSQDRGGPDNEQFF
TRBV6-5	few	TRBD1	TRBJ1-2	TGTGCCAGCAGTTACTTCTCCGGGACAGGGGATTATGGCTACACCTTC	CASSYFSGTGDYGYTF
TRBV18	few	TRBD1	TRBJ1-5	TGTGCCAGCTCACCGACAGGGTCCCTGCCCCAGCATTTT	CASSPTGSLPQHF
TRBV3-1/TRBV3-2	NA	NA	TRBJ2-1	TGTGCCAGCAGCCAAGGGTGGGCTTCCCGGGGGAATGAGCAGTTCTTC	CASSQGWASRGNEQFF
TRBV27	once	NA	TRBJ2-1	TGTGCCAGCAGCTCCTTCAATGAGCAGTTCTTC	CASSSFNEQFF
TRBV2	NA	TRBD2	TRBJ2-5	TGTGCCAGCTCGGCGGGAGTAGAGACCCAGTACTTC	CASSAGVETQYF
TRBV13	NA	NA	TRBJ2-7	TGTGCCAGCAGCTCACGGAAATGGGGGACTTCCTACGAGCAGTACTTC	CASSSRKWGTSYEQYF
TRBV7-9	NA	NA	TRBJ2-1	TGTGCCAGCAGCTTATTCTCCGGAGCGGACAATGAGCAGTTCTTC	CASSLFSGADNEQFF
TRBV5-5	NA	TRBD2	TRBJ2-1	TGTGCCAGCAGCCGGACTAGCGGGGAATACAATGAGCAGTTCTTC	CASSRTSGEYNEQFF
TRBV2	NA	NA	TRBJ2-7	TGTGCCAGCAGTTGGCAGGGAGGATACGAGCAGTACTTC	CASSWQGGYEQYF
TRBV28	NA	NA	TRBJ1-3	TGTGCCAGCAGAGTCAGCGGTGGAAACACCATATATTTT	CASRVSGGNTIYF
TRBV6-5	NA	NA	TRBJ1-2	TGTGCCAGCAGACACGAAGGGAGAGCTAACTATGGCTACACCTTC	CASRHEGRANYGYTF
TRBV23-1	few	NA	TRBJ1-1	TGCGCCAGCAGTCAATCGAGGAACAGGGAGACAAGATTTTATATGAACACTGAAGCTTTCTTT	CASSQSRNRETRFYMNTEAFF
TRBV6-6	NA	NA	TRBJ1-5	TGTGCCAGCAGTTATTCGAGTCAGGCACAGCCCCAGCATTTT	CASSYSSQAQPQHF
TRBV10-2	NA	TRBD1	TRBJ1-4	TGCGCCAGCAGTTCGCGACAGGGGGCAGTAGGGGAAAAACTGTTTTTT	CASSSRQGAVGEKLFF
TRBV28	NA	NA	TRBJ2-1	TGTGCCAGCAGTTTAACTTCCTACAATGAGCAGTTCTTC	CASSLTSYNEQFF
TRBV29-1	NA	TRBD1	TRBJ2-7	TGCAGCGCCTCCGGGACAGACTCCTACGAGCAGTACTTC	CSASGTDSYEQYF
TRBV11-2	NA	NA	TRBJ2-7	TGTGCCAGCAGCTTAGTAACTAGTCGCGAGCAGTACTTC	CASSLVTSREQYF
TRBV11-2	NA	NA	TRBJ2-7	TGTGCCAGCAGTGAAGGACGAGGGTACGAGCAGTACTTC	CASSEGRGYEQYF
TRBV7-2	NA	NA	TRBJ1-2	TGTGCCAGCAGCCGTAATGGGCAGGGGTATGGCTACACCTTC	CASSRNGQGYGYTF
TRBV11-2	NA	NA	TRBJ1-5	TGTGCCAGCAGCTCCATATCAGCGGAGACAAGTCAGCCCCAGCATTTT	CASSSISAETSQPQHF
TRBV20-1	NA	TRBD2	TRBJ2-7	TGCAGTGCTAGTACGCCTAGCGGGAGGAGTACCTACGAGCAGTACTTC	CSASTPSGRSTYEQYF
TRBV28	NA	NA	TRBJ1-5	TGTGCCAGCCGGGACGGGAGCTCTGGGCAGCCCCAGCATTTT	CASRDGSSGQPQHF
TRBV5-1	NA	NA	TRBJ2-7	TGCGCCAGCAGCTTCGGGTCTTACGAGCAGTACTTC	CASSFGSYEQYF
TRBV28	NA	NA	TRBJ2-7	TGTGCCAGCACCAGGGGATCCTACGAGCAGTACTTC	CASTRGSYEQYF
TRBV2	NA	NA	TRBJ2-2	TGTGCCAGCAGGGAGGGCCGTGACACCGGGGAGCTGTTTTTT	CASREGRDTGELFF
TRBV19	NA	TRBD1	TRBJ1-5	TGTGCCAGTAGTATAGGTCGGGACAGCAATAGCAATCAGCCCCAGCATTTT	CASSIGRDSNSNQPQHF
TRBV5-6	NA	NA	TRBJ2-3	TGTGCCAGCAGCTTGGGAGGGCATGCAGATACGCAGTATTTT	CASSLGGHADTQYF
TRBV29-1	NA	NA	TRBJ1-5	TGCAGCGTTGTCACAGGTTTGGGGGACTATAGCAATCAGCCCCAGCATTTT	CSVVTGLGDYSNQPQHF
TRBV19	NA	TRBD2	TRBJ2-1	TGTGCCAGTAGTCCTCTAGCGGGAGGTCACCGCAATGAGCAGTTCTTC	CASSPLAGGHRNEQFF
TRBV7-6	NA	NA	TRBJ2-2	TGTGCCAGGCAGGGGTCTCCCCCCGGGAACACCGGGGAGCTGTTTTTT	CARQGSPPGNTGELFF
TRBV2	few	TRBD1	TRBJ1-6	TGTGCCAGCGGACAGGGGAGGGCCTATAATTCACCCCTCCACTTT	CASGQGRAYNSPLHF
TRBV28	once	NA	TRBJ2-7	TGTGCCAGCAGACCTAGCACGGGTCGCGTTCCCCAGAGTCACTACGAGCAGTACTTC	CASRPSTGRVPQSHYEQYF
TRBV28	NA	TRBD2	TRBJ2-1	TGTGCCACCGTGGGTTCTGCGGGAGGGACATCTTACAATGAGCAGTTCTTC	CATVGSAGGTSYNEQFF
TRBV30	NA	TRBD1	TRBJ2-5	TGTGCCTCCGGGACAGGGATAGGGGAGACCCAGTACTTC	CASGTGIGETQYF
TRBV19	NA	TRBD1	TRBJ1-1	TGTGCCAGTAGTATCTTAGGGGGCAAAGCTTTCTTT	CASSILGGKAFF